This T cell receptor (beta chain) comes out of a study of blood T cell repertoires in COVID-19. This clone has a single count. The trim removed 0 bases at V and 5 bases at J, leaving 10 bases unmatched. This CDR3 region has 16 residues. Germline-derived CDR1 and CDR2 are SGHRS and YFSETQ. The data were produced by immunoSEQ multiplex PCR, yet TCRdb's version contains in-frame clones alone and is incomplete. This table has 90,000 to 120,000 clones, roughly 92% appearing once. This sequence joins TRBV5-1 and TRBJ2-5, with 7 nucleotides matching TRBD1. The sequenced material came from peripheral blood. This clonotype originated in a man in his 70s with acute or convalescent COVID-19. CDR3: CASSLEALTGVETQYF. CDR3 in DNA: TGCGCCAGCAGCTTGGAGGCCCTTACAGGGGTCGAGACCCAGTACTTC.